This TCR beta chain was identified during a study of shared clonotypes between healthy human individuals. About the research overall: Those who served as donors were a couple of women and three men between the ages of 18 and 49.

Comments on this clone: The sample contains more than one DNA sequence encoding this CDR3.

In the authors' methods: Owing to the provision of junction-only sequences devoid of quality scores by immunoSEQ, filtering differed. The method was immunoSEQ multiplex PCR; TCRdb's version includes in-frame clones alone and lacks a portion of them. The V and J calls and the clone size are those of that table, but D and trimming were determined from the DNA. Among about 330,000 clones listed, less than 85% were seen once. This CDR3 is built from 16 residues. V was pared by 2 bases and J by 2 bases, with 4 bases of the junction left unmatched. CDR1 GTSNPN and CDR2 SVGIG come from the germline V gene (reference sequence). Both subsets, CD45RA+ naive and CD45RA-negative memory, were split from the CD4+ cells.

The sample taken for sequencing was memory CD4+ T cells sorted from blood. The subset is: CD45RA-negative fraction. The clonotype originates from a man aged 25-45 years in good health. This chain joins TRBV30 and TRBJ2-3; TRBD2 matches 13 bases. The CDR3 coding sequence is TGTGCCTGGAGTAAGGGACTAGCGGGAAACACAGATACGCAGTATTTT. This gives the protein CAWSKGLAGNTDTQYF.